This TCR beta chain stems from a study of CD8 T cells in ankylosing spondylitis. It was by quantitative 5'-RACE with molecular barcodes that TCR beta libraries were made. TCRdb used MiXCR to reprocess the 5' RACE reads, holding one entry per CDR3 protein. The sample lists under 450,000 distinct CDR3 sequences, approximately 17% occurring once. The V gene end was trimmed by 5 bases and the J gene end by 4 bases; junction bases not matched to a gene: 6. This CDR3 has 15 amino acids. Germline V lookup: CDR1 SGHVS, CDR2 FQNEAQ. Whole-study findings and limits: Reports say disease-linked clones showed up significantly more in matched ankylosing spondylitis synovial fluid. A motif of roughly eight highly homologous TCR beta variants was seen as apparently characteristic of ankylosing spondylitis blood.

Ten or more counts support this clonotype. Its antigen is not identified. Sample: blood, either unsorted or a sorted T cell fraction (not recorded which). The J gene is TRBJ2-3, the V gene TRBV7-8, with 10 bases fitting TRBD2. This TCR was sampled from a male donor with ankylosing spondylitis. The CDR3 DNA reads as TGTGCCAGCAGCCCTAGCGGGGGTTGGGCAGATACGCAGTATTTT. It translates to CASSPSGGWADTQYF.